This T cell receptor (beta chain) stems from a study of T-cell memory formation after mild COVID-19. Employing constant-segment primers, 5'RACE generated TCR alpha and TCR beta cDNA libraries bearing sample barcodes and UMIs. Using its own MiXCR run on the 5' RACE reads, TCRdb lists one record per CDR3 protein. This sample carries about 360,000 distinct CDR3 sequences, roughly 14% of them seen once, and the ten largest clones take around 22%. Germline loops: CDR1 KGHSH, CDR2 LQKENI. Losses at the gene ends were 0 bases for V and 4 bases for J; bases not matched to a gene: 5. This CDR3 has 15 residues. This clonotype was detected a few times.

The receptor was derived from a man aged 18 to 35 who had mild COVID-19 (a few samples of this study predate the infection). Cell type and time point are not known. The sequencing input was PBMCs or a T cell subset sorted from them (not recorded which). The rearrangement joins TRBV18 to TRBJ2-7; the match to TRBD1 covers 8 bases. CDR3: CASSPPGTGVYEQYF. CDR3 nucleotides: TGTGCCAGCTCACCACCGGGGACAGGAGTTTACGAGCAGTACTTC.